Below, 17 T cell receptor beta chains from the same sample are listed, as sequenced in a study of vaccination effects on CD4 cells after COVID-19. These receptors have no known antigen. Data came from immunoSEQ multiplex PCR; TCRdb stores just in-frame clones and leaves some out. The sample has 65,000 to 85,000 clones; around 80% are singletons. CD4+ T cells specific for antigen were expanded with viral peptide pools by the ViraFEST assay before sequencing. Following 10 days of culture, CD4+ T cells were isolated. Among the vaccine recipients, none had a prior SARS-CoV-2 infection, and nucleocapsid antibodies were negative. The specimen comprised CD4+ T cells from PBMCs cultured with SARS-CoV-2 spike peptides, sampled before COVID-19 vaccination. Receptors originate from a human donor who received a COVID-19 vaccine.

This chain links TRBV27 with TRBJ1-5; unclear D gene. The CDR3 sequence is 12 residues long. Germline CDR1 reads MNHEY; CDR2 reads SMNVEV (reference sequence). Trimming stripped 7 bases from V and 4 bases from J, with 8 bases between. As DNA, the CDR3 is TGTGCCAGCAATAGACCTAATCAGCCCCAGCATTTT. It yields the protein CASNRPNQPQHF.

The sample holds one count of this clone. The chain couples TRBV4-3 to TRBJ2-3; possible D gene TRBD2, 6 bases. Germline V gives CDR1 LGHNA, CDR2 YSLEER. V lost 4 bases and J 6 bases, leaving 14 bases between the germline ends. The CDR3 loop spans 14 amino acids. CDR3 in amino acids: CASSRLGGRDTQYF. CDR3 DNA sequence: TGCGCCAGCAGCCGCCTTGGGGGGAGGGATACGCAGTATTTT.

The chain combines TRBV7-9 with TRBJ2-7; 9 bases agree with TRBD1. With V trimmed by 0 bases and J by 9 bases, 6 bases remained unmatched. The CDR3 extends over 14 amino acids. Germline loops: CDR1 SEHNR, CDR2 FQNEAQ (reference sequence). The CDR3: CASSLAAGQGRQYV. As DNA, the CDR3 is TGTGCCAGCAGCTTAGCGGCGGGACAGGGTCGGCAGTACGTC.

The chain joins TRBV9 to TRBJ2-2; D gene ambiguous. The germline V and J ends were trimmed by 5 bases and 2 bases, with 10 bases remaining between them. The length of the CDR3 is 14 residues. Germline CDR1 and CDR2: SGDLS and YYNGEE. CDR3 nucleotides: TGTGCCAGCAGACAGAGATTAAACACCGGGGAGCTGTTTTTT. This codes for CASRQRLNTGELFF.

This clone was observed a handful of times. The genes are TRBV11-2 and TRBJ2-3, with D tentatively TRBD1 (6 bases). V dropped 1 base and J dropped 2 bases, with 10 bases sitting between them. The CDR3 sequence is 15 residues long. In germline, CDR1 is SGHAT, CDR2 FQNNGV. The CDR3 loop reads CASSLGGLYTDTQYF. CDR3 nucleotides: TGTGCCAGCAGCTTAGGGGGGCTCTACACAGATACGCAGTATTTT.

V usage is TRBV6-5 and J usage is TRBJ1-1; D is unresolved. The CDR3 runs to 13 residues. CDR1 and CDR2 from the germline V gene are MNHEY and SVGAGI. Deletions cut 7 bases from V and 3 bases from J, with 12 bases between. The CDR3 spells CASTKSRDTEAFF. The DNA for the CDR3 is TGTGCCAGCACAAAGAGTCGGGACACTGAAGCTTTCTTT.

This rearrangement joins TRBV5-1 to TRBJ2-2, with 7 bases lining up with TRBD1. Germline-derived CDR1 and CDR2 are SGHRS and YFSETQ. V gave up 4 bases and J gave up 1 base; unmatched junction bases: 10. The CDR3 runs 17 residues. In DNA form, the CDR3 reads TGCGCCAGCAGCCCTATCCCCGGGACAGTGAACACCGGGGAGCTGTTTTTT. The encoded protein is CASSPIPGTVNTGELFF.

V gene TRBV6-5 combines with J gene TRBJ2-3; 12 bases are shared with TRBD2. The J segment lost 6 bases and the V segment lost 5 bases, leaving 3 bases of the junction unmatched. The CDR3 is 14 amino acids. Germline V lookup: CDR1 MNHEY, CDR2 SVGAGI. CDR3 sequence reads: CASSTGTSGDTQYF. CDR3 DNA: TGTGCCAGCAGTACTGGGACTAGCGGGGATACGCAGTATTTT.

The CDR3 reads CASSGTGVLPNYGYTF. The CDR3 DNA reads as TGTGCCAGTAGTGGGACAGGCGTTCTTCCTAACTATGGCTACACCTTC. The chain uses TRBV19 and TRBJ1-2; TRBD1 matches 8 bases. V dropped 5 bases and J dropped 0; count of bases not matched to a gene: 8. The CDR3 spans 16 residues. Germline CDR1 is LNHDA and CDR2 is SQIVND (reference sequence).

The V gene is TRBV24-1, the J gene TRBJ2-5, with 11 bases matching TRBD1. CDR1 and CDR2 from the germline V gene are KGHDR and SFDVKD. V was clipped by 4 bases and J by 5 bases; unmatched bases: 5. The CDR3 consists of 15 residues. CDR3 region: CATSDPGQGVETQYF. The DNA of the CDR3 is TGTGCCACCAGTGACCCGGGACAGGGGGTTGAGACCCAGTACTTC.

J is TRBJ1-2 and V is TRBV18; tentative D call: TRBD1 (5 bases). This CDR3 is built from 15 residues. CDR1 is KGHSH and CDR2 is LQKENI in the germline V gene. The ends were cut back, 6 bases at V and 8 bases at J, with 22 bases in the middle. This CDR3 reads CASSPTTGTQKGYTF. The CDR3 bases are TGTGCCAGCTCTCCAACCACCGGGACCCAGAAGGGCTACACCTTC.

Turning to this clone: The same CDR3 also results from other DNA sequences found in this sample. The genes are TRBV12-3 or TRBV12-4 and TRBJ2-1; the D call may be TRBD1 or TRBD2 (5 bases each). CDR3 size: 13 residues. Between the trimmed V and J ends, which lost 5 bases and 4 bases, there was a span of 9 bases. CDR3 in DNA: TGTGCCAGCAGTCTTGGGACGTACAATGAGCAGTTCTTC. The encoded protein is CASSLGTYNEQFF.

J is TRBJ1-1 and V is TRBV12-3 or TRBV12-4; D is ambiguous. CDR3 size: 13 residues. V lost 6 bases, J lost 11 bases, and 19 bases lay in between. Written as DNA, the CDR3 is TGTGCCAGCAGGCCCTCCACGCTGGTTGGGGCTTTCTTT. Residues: CASRPSTLVGAFF.

A remark on this clone: The CDR3 does not close with the conserved phenylalanine or tryptophan, likely indicating a read error. The limits of the CDR3 on the DNA are not certain, so only TCRdb's listed CDR3 is given. The chain uses TRBV6-4 and TRBJ1-5; TRBD1, as called in the table, went unchecked against the DNA. Germline V CDR1 and CDR2: MRHNA, SNTAGT. Ends included, the CDR3 has 11 residues. This chain's CDR3 is CASSEGQGASS.

The chain employs TRBV5-6 and TRBJ1-4; 9 bases agree with TRBD1. V gave up 1 base and J gave up 8 bases; unmatched junction bases: 6. Germline assignment: CDR1 SGHDT and CDR2 YYEEEE. CDR3 length: 15 residues. As DNA, the CDR3 is TGTGCCAGCAGCTTGAAAGGGGACAGGGAAGAAAAACTGTTTTTT. Translation: CASSLKGDREEKLFF.

The chain is built from TRBV9 and TRBJ2-2; D unresolved. CDR3 length equals 15 residues. With 3 bases removed from V and 5 bases from J, the gap between germline ends came to 14 bases. Germline V gives CDR1 SGDLS, CDR2 YYNGEE. The CDR3: CASSGRTLLTGELFF. The CDR3 DNA reads TGTGCCAGCAGCGGACGGACGCTATTAACCGGGGAGCTGTTTTTT.

This clone was observed a single time. The chain links TRBV24-1 to TRBJ2-3; D possibly corresponds to TRBD2 (6 bases). Trimming cost V 10 bases and J 3 bases, with 16 bases left between them. Germline V lookup: CDR1 KGHDR, CDR2 SFDVKD. The CDR3 is 14 residues long. Written as DNA, the CDR3 is TGTGCCACGGGCGACCAGGGAGGAACAGATACGCAGTATTTT. Its translation: CATGDQGGTDTQYF.